This is a list of T cell receptor beta chains from one sample in a study of shared clonotypes between healthy human individuals. Sequenced by immunoSEQ multiplex PCR; TCRdb stores in-frame clones only, minus some. This table has about 2 million clones, approximately 94% appearing once. Sequenced input: naive CD8+ T cells sorted from blood. The receptors were sampled from a man between 18 and 35 years old in good health. Each CDR3 is given without its conserved first and last residue. Some rows mark clone size as missing; the rest say once, few, many or name a class of expanded clone.

v_gene	abundance	CDR3aa
TRBV19	once	ASTVKRATDYGYT
TRBV7-9	.	ASSSIWTGDFNTEAF
TRBV6-1	.	ASEDRTTNTGELF
TRBV14	.	ASSQYDPDTQY
TRBV7-9	once	ASSFPLGLAEETQY
TRBV7-2	.	ASSLAGQGVSTEAF
TRBV27	.	ASSSLPADTQY
TRBV5-1	.	ASSPGTSLPEQF
TRBV30	.	AWSAGPGVNNEQF
TRBV5-6	.	ASGRVEDYGYT
TRBV19	.	ASSVGTNEKLF